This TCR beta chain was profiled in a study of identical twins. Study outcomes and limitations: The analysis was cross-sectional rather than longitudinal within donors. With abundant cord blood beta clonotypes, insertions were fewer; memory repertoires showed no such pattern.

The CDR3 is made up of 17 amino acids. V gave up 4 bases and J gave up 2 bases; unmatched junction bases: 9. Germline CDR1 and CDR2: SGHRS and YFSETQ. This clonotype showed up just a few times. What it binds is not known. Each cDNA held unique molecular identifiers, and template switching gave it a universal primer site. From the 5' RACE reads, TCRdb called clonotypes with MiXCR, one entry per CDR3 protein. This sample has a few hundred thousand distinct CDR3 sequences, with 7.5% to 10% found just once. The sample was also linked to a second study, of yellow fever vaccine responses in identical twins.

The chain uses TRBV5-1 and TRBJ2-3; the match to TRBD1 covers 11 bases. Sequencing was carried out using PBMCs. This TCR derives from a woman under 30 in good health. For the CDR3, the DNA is TGCGCCAGCAGCCGTGGACAGGGGGCGGTTCTCACAGATACGCAGTATTTT. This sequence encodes CASSRGQGAVLTDTQYF.